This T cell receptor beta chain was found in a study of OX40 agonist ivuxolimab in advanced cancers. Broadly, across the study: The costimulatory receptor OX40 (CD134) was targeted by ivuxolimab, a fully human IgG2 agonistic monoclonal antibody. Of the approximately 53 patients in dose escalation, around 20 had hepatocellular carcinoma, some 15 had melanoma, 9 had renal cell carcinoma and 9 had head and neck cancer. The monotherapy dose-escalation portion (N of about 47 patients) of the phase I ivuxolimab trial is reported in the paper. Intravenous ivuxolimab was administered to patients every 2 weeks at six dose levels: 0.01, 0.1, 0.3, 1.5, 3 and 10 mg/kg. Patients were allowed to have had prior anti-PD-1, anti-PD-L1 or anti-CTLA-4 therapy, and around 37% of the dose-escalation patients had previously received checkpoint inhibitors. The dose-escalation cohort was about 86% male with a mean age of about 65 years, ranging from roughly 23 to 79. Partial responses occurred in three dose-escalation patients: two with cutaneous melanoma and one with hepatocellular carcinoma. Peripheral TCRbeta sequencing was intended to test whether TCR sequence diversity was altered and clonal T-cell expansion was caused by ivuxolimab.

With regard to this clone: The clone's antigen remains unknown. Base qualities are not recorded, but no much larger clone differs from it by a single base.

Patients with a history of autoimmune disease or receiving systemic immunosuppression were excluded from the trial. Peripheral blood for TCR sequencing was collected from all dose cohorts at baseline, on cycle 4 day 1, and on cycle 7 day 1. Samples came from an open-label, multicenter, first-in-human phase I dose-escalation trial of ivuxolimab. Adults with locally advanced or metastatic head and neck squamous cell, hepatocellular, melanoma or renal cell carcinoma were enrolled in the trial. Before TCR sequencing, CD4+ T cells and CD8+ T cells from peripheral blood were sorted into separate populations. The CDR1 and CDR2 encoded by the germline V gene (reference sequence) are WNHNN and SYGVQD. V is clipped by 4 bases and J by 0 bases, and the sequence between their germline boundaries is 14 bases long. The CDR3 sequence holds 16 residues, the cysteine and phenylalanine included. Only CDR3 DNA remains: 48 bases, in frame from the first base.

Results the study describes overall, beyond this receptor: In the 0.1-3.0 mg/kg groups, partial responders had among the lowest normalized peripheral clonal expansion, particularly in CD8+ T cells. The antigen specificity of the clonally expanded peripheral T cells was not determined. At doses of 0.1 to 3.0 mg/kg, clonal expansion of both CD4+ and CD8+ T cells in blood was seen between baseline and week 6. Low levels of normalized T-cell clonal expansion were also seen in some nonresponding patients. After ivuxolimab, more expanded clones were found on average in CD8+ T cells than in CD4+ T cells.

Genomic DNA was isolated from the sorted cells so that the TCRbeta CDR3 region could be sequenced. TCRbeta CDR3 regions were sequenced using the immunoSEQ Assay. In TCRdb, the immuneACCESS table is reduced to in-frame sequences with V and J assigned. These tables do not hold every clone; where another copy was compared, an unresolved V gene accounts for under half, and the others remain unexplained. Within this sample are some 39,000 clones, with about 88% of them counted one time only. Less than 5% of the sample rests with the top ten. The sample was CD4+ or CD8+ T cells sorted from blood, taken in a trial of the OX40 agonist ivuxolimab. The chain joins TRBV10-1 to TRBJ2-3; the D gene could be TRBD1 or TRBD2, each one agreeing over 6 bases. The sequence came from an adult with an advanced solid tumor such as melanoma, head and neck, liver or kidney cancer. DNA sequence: TGCGCCAGCAGTGTAGGAGGGGGTCTGAGCACAGATACGCAGTATTTT. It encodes CASSVGGGLSTDTQYF.